Listed here are 7 T cell receptor beta chains from one sample, sequenced in a study of T cells and Merkel cell carcinoma outcomes. Method: immunoSEQ multiplex PCR; TCRdb's copy keeps in-frame clones and lacks some. The data hold 13,000 to 15,000 clones, with around 90% observed a single time. Sequenced: tumor tissue from Merkel cell carcinoma. Receptors originate from a human donor with Merkel cell carcinoma.

This clone appeared a single time. J is TRBJ1-1 and V is TRBV30; D uncertain. Germline CDR1 GTSNPN, CDR2 SVGIG (reference sequence). The CDR3 totals 13 residues. V lost 0 bases, J lost 6 bases, and 11 bases lay in between. CDR3 loop: CAWSVSDIAEAFF. The CDR3 coding sequence is TGTGCCTGGAGTGTATCGGATATTGCTGAAGCTTTCTTT.

This rearrangement joins TRBV30 to TRBJ1-1, with a tentative D call TRBD1 (5 bases). This CDR3 has 13 residues. Germline V lookup: CDR1 GTSNPN, CDR2 SVGIG (reference sequence). V lost 6 bases, J lost 0 bases, and 11 bases lay in between. The CDR3 loop is CACAKGLNTEAFF. Written as DNA, the CDR3 is TGTGCCTGTGCGAAGGGGCTGAACACTGAAGCTTTCTTT.

The chain has TRBV9 and TRBJ2-3; 10 bases are a match to TRBD1. Unmatched junction bases numbered 4, after V lost 3 bases and J lost 3 bases. CDR3 length: 15 residues. Germline V gene lookup returns CDR1 SGDLS and CDR2 YYNGEE. As DNA, the CDR3 is TGTGCCAGCAGCGCGGGACAGGGGTTGACAGATACGCAGTATTTT. This translates into CASSAGQGLTDTQYF.

V usage is TRBV5-1 and J usage is TRBJ1-2; D possibly corresponds to TRBD1 (6 bases). Trimming took off 4 bases at V and 2 bases at J, with 12 bases between the two ends. The CDR3 runs 14 residues. Germline CDR1 SGHRS, CDR2 YFSETQ. The CDR3 protein is CASSLITGNYGYTF. CDR3 nucleotides: TGCGCCAGCAGCCTAATTACAGGGAACTATGGCTACACCTTC.

This clone was seen only once. J is TRBJ2-3 and V is TRBV7-9; D is undetermined. In germline, CDR1 is SEHNR, CDR2 FQNEAQ (reference sequence). V lost 3 bases and J lost 8, with 9 bases in between. This CDR3 has 12 residues. Here the CDR3 reads CASSFPFSTQYF. The CDR3 nucleotides read TGTGCCAGCAGCTTCCCGTTTAGTACGCAGTATTTT. Complete variable domain (other parts from reference TRBV7-9 and TRBJ2-3): DTGVSQNPRHKITKRGQNVTFRCDPISEHNRLYWYRQTLGQGPEFLTYFQNEAQLEKSRLLSDRFSAERPKGSFSTLEIQRTEQGDSAMYLCASSFPFSTQYFGPGTRLTVL.

By share, this clone ranks as large. This chain links TRBV2 with TRBJ1-1; maybe TRBD1 (5 bases). The CDR3 is 11 residues long. V shed 6 bases and J shed 7 bases, with 9 bases lying between them. CDR1 SNHLY and CDR2 FYNNEI come from the germline V gene. CDR3 region: CASRGGFEAFF. In DNA form, the CDR3 reads TGTGCCAGCAGGGGGGGGTTTGAAGCTTTCTTT.

The rearrangement uses TRBV9 and TRBJ1-2, with a weak D call TRBD1 (5 bases). Germline assignment: CDR1 SGDLS and CDR2 YYNGEE. With 3 bases removed from V and 8 bases from J, the gap between germline ends came to 26 bases. The CDR3 runs to 17 residues. In nucleotides, the CDR3 is TGTGCCAGCAGCGCCGTGGGTTTGGCCTCGGGGCCGTGGGGCTACACCTTC. Residues: CASSAVGLASGPWGYTF.